One and the same sample provided the 3 T cell receptor beta chains below, sequenced in a study of blood T cell repertoires in COVID-19. Produced via immunoSEQ multiplex PCR; TCRdb's table is partial and in-frame only. The sample includes 250,000 to 350,000 clones, around 87% of them seen just once. Sequencing was carried out using PBMCs or T cells enriched from blood (not recorded which). The receptors stem from a young woman who had recovered from COVID-19.

The V call is TRBV14, the J call TRBJ1-2, with 8 bases aligning to TRBD1. The V gene's germline CDR1 is SGHDN and CDR2 FVKESK. The V gene end was trimmed by 3 bases and the J gene end by 6 bases; junction bases not matched to a gene: 9. CDR3 length: 15 residues. CDR3 sequence (DNA): TGTGCCAGCAGCCAGCCAGGGACAGGCTGGAATGGCTACACCTTC. This translates into CASSQPGTGWNGYTF.

This clone has just a few counts. This chain links TRBV19 with TRBJ1-5; TRBD1 is a possible D gene (5 bases). CDR1 is LNHDA, CDR2 SQIVND, per germline (reference sequence). CDR3 length equals 17 residues. Between the trimmed V and J ends, which lost 5 bases and 1 base, there was a span of 18 bases. CDR3 loop: CASSPSDAGGSNQPQHF. Written as DNA, the CDR3 is TGTGCCAGTAGTCCCTCTGACGCTGGGGGGAGCAATCAGCCCCAGCATTTT. Based on the CDR3 plus reference TRBV19 and TRBJ1-5, the full variable domain is DGGITQSPKYLFRKEGQNVTLSCEQNLNHDAMYWYRQDPGQGLRLIYYSQIVNDFQKGDIAEGYSVSREKKESFPLTVTSAQKNPTAFYLCASSPSDAGGSNQPQHFGDGTRLSIL.

This clone was picked up one time. This sequence joins TRBV10-3 and TRBJ2-1, with D possibly matching TRBD2 (6 bases). CDR1 ENHRY and CDR2 SYGVKD come from the germline V gene. The CDR3 has 16 amino acids. V was shortened by 5 bases and J by 0 bases, with 14 bases between the two germline ends. CDR3: CAISTAAGDSYNEQFF. CDR3 coding DNA: TGTGCCATCAGTACGGCAGCGGGTGACTCCTACAATGAGCAGTTCTTC.